This entry features one TCR beta chain sequence. Its antigen is unknown. TCRdb reanalysed the reads using MiXCR and keeps one entry per CDR3 protein. The sample holds approximately 910,000 distinct CDR3 sequences, roughly 31% seen once. These data come from a study of T cell repertoires in cytomegalovirus infection. General observations from the study: CMV-specific HLA-C-restricted TCR beta clonotypes dominated the ex vivo response.

V dropped 8 bases and J dropped 0 bases, with 7 bases sitting between them. The V gene's germline CDR1 is ENHRY and CDR2 SYGVKD. This CDR3 is 12 amino acids long. The sequence was collected from a human donor in good health (CMV status not recorded). Some clones in this sample may be carry-over from other donors' samples. The J gene is TRBJ1-2, the V gene TRBV10-3; no reliable D call. This specimen consisted of cultured CD8+ T cells from PBMCs, obtained from culture after CMV antigen stimulation. This CDR3 is CAIYIANYGYTF. The CDR3 DNA is TGTGCCATCTACATCGCTAACTATGGCTACACCTTC.